This T cell receptor beta chain was recorded in a study of blood T cell repertoires in COVID-19. The CDR3 is made up of 14 amino acids. The germline gives CDR1 MGHRA, CDR2 YSYEKL. The V gene lost 0 bases and the J gene lost 1 base, with 6 bases spanning the gap. The protocol was immunoSEQ multiplex PCR, while the TCRdb copy is restricted to in-frame clones and leaves out a portion. The sample includes tens of thousands of clones, around 81% seen only once; the top ten take about 5.3%. This clonotype was sampled from a human donor in a cohort sampled during active COVID-19. The chain recombines TRBV4-1 with TRBJ1-1; D not certain. Sequenced input: peripheral blood. The CDR3 sequence: CASSQDPGNTEAFF. The CDR3 bases are TGCGCCAGCAGCCAAGATCCGGGGAACACTGAAGCTTTCTTT.